The 30 T cell receptor beta chains presented below share a single source sample, sequenced in a study of response to subunit inactivated influenza vaccine. Each CDR3 protein is one row after TCRdb ran MiXCR on the RT-PCR reads. This table has hundreds of thousands of distinct CDR3 sequences, less than 20% appearing once. The sample consisted of PBMCs from blood, taken about 5 days after vaccination. All receptors come from a man aged 45-65 years who received an inactivated influenza vaccine.

This clonotype has ten or more counts. V usage is TRBV4-2 and J usage is TRBJ2-1, with 10 bases identical to TRBD2. V gave up 4 bases and J gave up 4 bases; unmatched junction bases: 7. The CDR3 covers 16 residues. The germline V gene encodes CDR1 LGHNA and CDR2 YNFKEQ. The CDR3 spells CASSLSSGGAYNEQFF. The CDR3 nucleotides read TGTGCCAGCAGCCTAAGCAGCGGGGGGGCGTACAATGAGCAGTTCTTC.

In this sample, this clonotype turned up a few times. The V and J genes are TRBV12-3 or TRBV12-4 and TRBJ2-6; the D call may be TRBD1 or TRBD2 (5 bases each). V lost 6 bases and J lost 5, with 14 bases in between. This CDR3 comprises 15 residues. The CDR3 protein is CASSRGTDRANVLTF. The CDR3 bases are TGTGCCAGCAGCAGAGGGACCGACAGGGCCAACGTCCTGACTTTC.

This clonotype came up many times. The gene calls are TRBV20-1 and TRBJ1-5; D is unclear. There are 15 residues in the CDR3. V was clipped by 2 bases and J by 0 bases, with 11 bases between them. Germline V gives CDR1 DFQATT, CDR2 SNEGSKA (reference sequence). The CDR3 DNA follows: TGCAGTGCTAGAAAGGACGGATATAGCAATCAGCCCCAGCATTTT. Its translation: CSARKDGYSNQPQHF.

This clonotype was counted between two and nine times. The V call is TRBV12-3 or TRBV12-4, the J call TRBJ1-1, with D uncertain. The CDR3 is 15 amino acids. Trimming removed 7 bases from V and 1 base from J, with 16 bases in between. The CDR3 here is CASTSRLQWNTEAFF. The CDR3 nucleotides are TGTGCCAGCACAAGCCGCCTACAGTGGAACACTGAAGCTTTCTTT.

This clonotype was counted between two and nine times. V is TRBV6-1 and J is TRBJ1-5; maybe TRBD1 (6 bases). Germline V gene lookup returns CDR1 MNHNS and CDR2 SASEGT. The CDR3 has 15 amino acids. V shed 4 bases and J shed 0 bases, with 10 bases lying between them. CDR3: CASSVRGYSNQPQHF. For the CDR3, the DNA is TGTGCCAGCAGTGTTAGGGGGTATAGCAATCAGCCCCAGCATTTT.

This clonotype was observed a few times. The chain recombines TRBV15 with TRBJ2-1; 12 nucleotides line up with TRBD2. The CDR3 spans 16 residues. V trimming: 0 bases; J trimming: 15 bases; junction bases outside the gene matches: 12. CDR1 LNHNV and CDR2 YYDKDF come from the germline V gene (reference sequence). CDR3 in amino acids: CATSRDLLAGGSGSFF. CDR3 sequence (DNA): TGTGCCACCAGCAGAGATCTGCTAGCGGGAGGGTCGGGTTCGTTCTTC.

This chain joins TRBV6-1 and TRBJ2-5; possible D gene TRBD2, 6 bases. The V end was cut by 0 bases, the J end by 4 bases, with 12 bases between. CDR3 size: 15 residues. Germline V gene lookup returns CDR1 MNHNS and CDR2 SASEGT. The CDR3 here is CASSEAGTYLETQYF. CDR3 bases: TGTGCCAGCAGTGAAGCCGGGACTTATTTAGAGACCCAGTACTTC.

A word on this clonotype: This could be a read error, since a much larger clone is one nucleotide away. The V and J genes are TRBV20-1 and TRBJ2-7, with 10 bases aligning to TRBD2. The CDR3 length is 14 residues. Germline CDR1 reads DFQATT; CDR2 reads SNEGSKA (reference sequence). This CDR3 reads CSAGGLADSYGQYF. The CDR3 nucleotides are TGCAGTGCCGGCGGACTAGCGGACTCCTACGGGCAGTACTTC.

The chain is built from TRBV6-7 and TRBJ1-6; a possible D gene is TRBD1 (5 bases). TRBV6-7 is an open reading frame, and its role is uncertain. V lost 7 bases and J 19 bases, leaving 11 bases between the germline ends. The CDR3 extends over 9 amino acids. CDR3 sequence: CASNPGTHF. Written as DNA, the CDR3 is TGTGCCAGCAACCCCGGGACTCACTTT.

The gene calls are TRBV6-1 and TRBJ2-3, with 14 bases aligning to TRBD2. V gave up 5 bases and J gave up 7 bases; unmatched junction bases: 8. The CDR3 totals 16 residues. Per germline, CDR1 MNHNS and CDR2 SASEGT. The CDR3 loop reads CASSPGLAGGLNTQYF. The CDR3, as DNA: TGTGCCAGCAGTCCCGGACTAGCGGGGGGACTAAATACGCAGTATTTT.

A few counts support this clonotype. The V and J genes are TRBV4-3 and TRBJ2-1; D is perhaps TRBD2 (5 bases). V lost 0 bases, J lost 5 bases, and 11 bases lay in between. CDR1 and CDR2 from the germline V gene are LGHNA and YSLEER. The CDR3 has 15 amino acids. The CDR3 is CASSQDHLGDNEQFF. DNA of the CDR3: TGCGCCAGCAGCCAAGATCATCTCGGGGACAATGAGCAGTTCTTC.

This clonotype was counted only a few times. This chain connects TRBV5-1 to TRBJ2-5; TRBD1 might be the D (5 bases). Trimming removed 4 bases at V and 3 bases at J, with 16 bases between. This CDR3 is built from 15 residues. CDR1 is SGHRS, CDR2 YFSETQ, per germline. The DNA of the CDR3 is TGCGCCAGCAGCCCCCAGGGTCCTGCGGAAGAGACCCAGTACTTC. It is translated as CASSPQGPAEETQYF.

This clonotype turned up a few times. The genes are TRBV20-1 and TRBJ1-4; unclear D gene. The CDR3 extends over 14 amino acids. Germline CDR1 and CDR2: DFQATT and SNEGSKA (reference sequence). The V end was cut by 3 bases, the J end by 5 bases, with 13 bases between. The CDR3 here is CSASIGSPNEKLFF. The DNA of the CDR3 is TGCAGTGCTAGCATTGGCAGCCCAAATGAAAAACTGTTTTTT.

This clonotype was counted between two and nine times. This chain links TRBV24-1 with TRBJ2-2, with 10 nucleotides matching TRBD2. V was clipped by 4 bases and J by 6 bases; unmatched bases: 4. This CDR3 region has 15 residues. The germline gives CDR1 KGHDR, CDR2 SFDVKD. CDR3 in DNA: TGTGCCACCAGTGACGCACTAGCGGGGCCCGGGGAGCTGTTTTTT. The encoded protein is CATSDALAGPGELFF.

The V and J genes are TRBV6-5 and TRBJ2-5; TRBD2 might be the D (5 bases). Germline lookup yields CDR1 MNHEY and CDR2 SVGAGI. CDR3 length: 13 residues. The germline V and J ends were trimmed by 2 bases and 9 bases, with 13 bases remaining between them. The CDR3 DNA reads TGTGCCAGCAGTTACGCGCGCCTCGGGGCCCAGTACTTC. Its protein product is CASSYARLGAQYF.

The chain recombines TRBV6-5 with TRBJ2-2; D is unclear. Trimming stripped 6 bases from V and 3 bases from J, with 5 bases between. This CDR3 is built from 12 residues. Germline loops: CDR1 MNHEY, CDR2 SVGAGI. The CDR3 here is CASREHTGELFF. The CDR3 region has the DNA TGTGCCAGCAGGGAGCACACCGGGGAGCTGTTTTTT.

This clonotype has more than one count but fewer than ten. The V gene is TRBV29-1, the J gene TRBJ2-3; D call uncertain. Trimming pared 4 bases from V and 0 bases from J, leaving 11 bases between. From germline, CDR1 is SQVTM and CDR2 ANQGSEA. The CDR3 is made up of 14 amino acids. As DNA, the CDR3 is TGCAGCGTTGCCCCTCTCGAGAGCACAGATACGCAGTATTTT. It translates to CSVAPLESTDTQYF.

The gene calls are TRBV6-5 and TRBJ2-3, with D perhaps matching TRBD1 (5 bases). The CDR3 has 15 residues. Trimming shortened V by 0 bases and J by 1 base, and 8 bases separated the two germline ends. The germline V gene has CDR1 MNHEY and CDR2 SVGAGI. The CDR3 DNA reads as TGTGCCAGCAGTTACTCTGACAGACGCACAGATACGCAGTATTTT. Translating it yields CASSYSDRRTDTQYF.

This rearrangement joins TRBV6-2 or TRBV6-3 to TRBJ1-2; 8 bases line up with TRBD1. The junction had 6 bases not matched to a gene; V was cut back by 6 bases and J by 3 bases. The CDR3 length is 14 residues. Germline-derived CDR1 and CDR2 are MNHEY and SVGEGT. The CDR3 coding sequence is TGTGCCAGCAGGCAGGGGGCGAACGACTATGGCTACACCTTC. It encodes CASRQGANDYGYTF.

This clonotype was recorded many times. This sequence joins TRBV5-6 and TRBJ1-2, with 8 bases aligning to TRBD1. The length of the CDR3 is 12 residues. J was trimmed by 6 bases and V by 5 bases; bases with no gene match: 3. CDR1 SGHDT and CDR2 YYEEEE come from the germline V gene. The CDR3 DNA follows: TGTGCCAGCAGTATGACAGGGGATGGCTACACCTTC. Translating gives CASSMTGDGYTF.

This chain connects TRBV19 to TRBJ1-1, with 7 bases fitting TRBD1. CDR1 is LNHDA and CDR2 is SQIVND in the germline V gene (reference sequence). Trimming removed 5 bases from V and 4 bases from J; junction bases left unmatched: 4. CDR3 size: 13 residues. The DNA of the CDR3 is TGTGCCAGTAGTTCCGGGACAGCCACTGAAGCTTTCTTT. It specifies CASSSGTATEAFF. Drawing the rest from reference TRBV19 and TRBJ1-1, the complete variable domain is DGGITQSPKYLFRKEGQNVTLSCEQNLNHDAMYWYRQDPGQGLRLIYYSQIVNDFQKGDIAEGYSVSREKKESFPLTVTSAQKNPTAFYLCASSSGTATEAFFGQGTRLTVV.

A few counts support this clonotype. The rearrangement links TRBV29-1 to TRBJ2-7; D ambiguous. From germline, CDR1 is SQVTM and CDR2 ANQGSEA. V was pared by 4 bases and J by 0 bases, with 16 bases between. This CDR3 comprises 15 residues. CDR3 sequence (DNA): TGCAGCGTTGTGGTCCGGGTTCTTAGCTCCTACGAGCAGTACTTC. Residues: CSVVVRVLSSYEQYF.

This sequence joins TRBV11-2 and TRBJ2-3; 11 bases align to TRBD1. Per germline, CDR1 SGHAT and CDR2 FQNNGV. The CDR3 length is 17 residues. The trim removed 8 bases at V and 3 bases at J, leaving 13 bases unmatched. This chain's CDR3 is CASRRGQGVVRTDTQYF. CDR3 nucleotide sequence: TGTGCCAGCCGTAGGGGACAGGGGGTCGTTCGGACAGATACGCAGTATTTT.

This clonotype was seen a handful of times. J is TRBJ2-1 and V is TRBV4-2; 14 bases are a match to TRBD2. V was clipped by 4 bases and J by 5 bases; unmatched bases: 7. The CDR3 is 17 residues long. The germline V gene encodes CDR1 LGHNA and CDR2 YNFKEQ. The CDR3 protein is CASSPTSGGAGNNEQFF. DNA for the CDR3: TGTGCCAGCAGCCCGACTAGCGGGGGGGCCGGAAACAATGAGCAGTTCTTC.

The chain combines TRBV5-1 with TRBJ1-3, with D possibly matching TRBD1 (6 bases). Trimming cost V 0 bases and J 3 bases, with 13 bases left between them. The CDR3 length is 16 residues. Germline V lookup: CDR1 SGHRS, CDR2 YFSETQ. This chain's CDR3 is CASSLAGGRFGNTIYF. CDR3 nucleotide sequence: TGCGCCAGCAGCTTGGCCGGGGGGCGCTTTGGAAACACCATATATTTT.

This clonotype has a handful of counts. The CDR3 nucleotides are TGCAGTGCTAGAGGGGACAGGGCTGCCTACACCTTC. Its translation: CSARGDRAAYTF. The chain joins TRBV20-1 to TRBJ1-2, with TRBD1 identical over 9 bases. Germline V gene lookup returns CDR1 DFQATT and CDR2 SNEGSKA (reference sequence). The CDR3 is 12 residues long. The V segment lost 1 base and the J segment 10 bases; nucleotides outside the gene matches: 4.

The V call is TRBV11-2, the J call TRBJ2-3; weak D call: TRBD2 (6 bases). CDR1 and CDR2 (germline): SGHAT, FQNNGV. V was shortened by 5 bases and J by 1 base, with 13 bases between the two germline ends. CDR3 length: 15 amino acids. CDR3 amino acids: CASSPLGGGTDTQYF. The DNA of the CDR3 is TGTGCCAGCAGCCCTCTGGGGGGTGGCACAGATACGCAGTATTTT.

V gene TRBV21-1 combines with J gene TRBJ2-7. TRBV21-1 is described as a pseudogene. The CDR3 has 14 amino acids. The CDR3 loop is CASSNMLASYEQYF. As DNA, the CDR3 is TGTGCCAGCAGCAATATGCTGGCCTCCTACGAGCAGTACTTC.

There are a few counts of this clonotype. The chain uses TRBV29-1 and TRBJ2-5; 7 bases match TRBD1. With V trimmed by 5 bases and J by 7 bases, 13 bases remained unmatched. Germline V gene data show CDR1 as SQVTM and CDR2 as ANQGSEA. The CDR3 loop spans 14 amino acids. Here the CDR3 reads CSVMSTRGHGTQYF. The CDR3 nucleotides are TGCAGCGTTATGTCGACAAGGGGGCATGGGACCCAGTACTTC.

The chain carries TRBV20-1 and TRBJ2-5; perhaps TRBD1 as D (7 bases). Looked up from germline, CDR1 is DFQATT and CDR2 is SNEGSKA (reference sequence). The length of the CDR3 is 15 residues. V dropped 0 bases and J dropped 2 bases, with 13 bases sitting between them. The CDR3 loop is CSARERGTAQETQYF. As DNA, the CDR3 is TGCAGTGCTAGAGAACGGGGGACAGCTCAAGAGACCCAGTACTTC.